Below, 17 T cell receptor beta chains from the same sample are listed, as sequenced in a study of cytomegalovirus exposure and HLA in healthy donors. 13 Jbeta primers and 60 Vbeta primers were used for the PCR. The data were produced by immunoSEQ multiplex PCR, yet TCRdb's version contains in-frame clones alone and is incomplete. The top ten hold about 7.3% of the sample, which has about 240,000 clones, about 81% seen once. The sequenced sample consisted of PBMCs. Receptor source: a woman aged 60-70 years in good health and CMV-seropositive.

V is TRBV6-5 and J is TRBJ1-4; 9 bases match TRBD1. The CDR3 runs 14 residues. V shed 2 bases, J shed 7 bases, and the junction held 2 bases outside the gene matches. CDR1 and CDR2 from the germline V gene are MNHEY and SVGAGI. The CDR3 coding sequence is TGTGCCAGCAGTTACGGGACAGGGAGTGAAAAACTGTTTTTT. It yields the protein CASSYGTGSEKLFF.

The rearrangement links TRBV19 to TRBJ1-5, with 8 bases that match TRBD1. The J segment lost 5 bases and the V segment lost 6 bases, leaving 15 bases of the junction unmatched. Germline CDR1 and CDR2: LNHDA and SQIVND (reference sequence). The CDR3 runs 17 residues. The CDR3 reads CASSEGGGRGLDQPQHF. CDR3 bases: TGTGCCAGTAGCGAAGGGGGGGGCAGGGGGCTCGATCAGCCCCAGCATTTT.

This clone was seen a handful of times. The chain carries TRBV19 and TRBJ1-4; the D gene is possibly TRBD1 (6 bases). The CDR3 loop spans 16 amino acids. Germline CDR1 reads LNHDA; CDR2 reads SQIVND (reference sequence). V lost 5 bases to trimming and J lost 2 bases, with 15 bases between them. The CDR3 DNA is TGTGCCAGTAGTTCGGGACAAAGGGCTACTAATGAAAAACTGTTTTTT. This translates into CASSSGQRATNEKLFF.

This chain connects TRBV11-2 to TRBJ1-2, with 10 bases aligning to TRBD1. The CDR3 is 16 amino acids. Trimming cost V 0 bases and J 2 bases; bases outside gene matches: 3. CDR1 and CDR2 from the germline V gene are SGHAT and FQNNGV. This CDR3 reads CASSLEPDRGNYGYTF. The CDR3 DNA reads as TGTGCCAGCAGCTTAGAGCCGGACAGGGGGAACTATGGCTACACCTTC.

This chain connects TRBV7-9 to TRBJ1-2; maybe TRBD1 (6 bases). Germline V CDR1 and CDR2: SEHNR, FQNEAQ (reference sequence). V lost 1 base and J lost 8, with 17 bases in between. This CDR3 comprises 15 residues. This chain's CDR3 is CASSLGQGRGLGYTF. The DNA of the CDR3 is TGTGCCAGCAGCTTAGGTCAGGGGAGAGGTTTAGGCTACACCTTC.

The count of this clone is one. V gene TRBV4-2 combines with J gene TRBJ2-5, with unresolved D. Germline values: CDR1 LGHNA, CDR2 YNFKEQ. Deletions cut 0 bases from V and 4 bases from J, with 3 bases between. The CDR3 totals 12 residues. This CDR3 is CASSQERETQYF. The CDR3 region has the DNA TGTGCCAGCAGCCAAGAGCGAGAGACCCAGTACTTC.

The V call is TRBV5-1, the J call TRBJ2-2; maybe TRBD1 (6 bases). The CDR3 has 15 residues. Germline values: CDR1 SGHRS, CDR2 YFSETQ. Trimming cost V 1 base and J 0 bases, with 7 bases left between them. CDR3 in DNA: TGCGCCAGCAGCTTGACAGGGACGAACACCGGGGAGCTGTTTTTT. Its translation is CASSLTGTNTGELFF.

This chain links TRBV9 with TRBJ2-7; tentatively, D is TRBD2 (6 bases). Trimming stripped 0 bases from V and 3 bases from J, with 13 bases between. CDR3 length: 15 amino acids. Germline CDR1 SGDLS, CDR2 YYNGEE. The CDR3 reads CASSVGISGNYEQYF. CDR3 in DNA: TGTGCCAGCAGCGTAGGAATTAGCGGAAACTACGAGCAGTACTTC.

Comments on this clone: Within the sample, other DNA sequences also encode this same CDR3. The rearrangement links TRBV9 to TRBJ1-2, with D perhaps matching TRBD1 (6 bases). Deletions cut 7 bases from V and 2 bases from J, with 9 bases between. CDR1 SGDLS and CDR2 YYNGEE come from the germline V gene. CDR3 length equals 12 residues. The CDR3 here is CASSTGNYGYTF. DNA of the CDR3: TGTGCCAGCTCCACAGGGAACTATGGCTACACCTTC.

The V and J genes are TRBV5-1 and TRBJ1-1; 8 bases agree with TRBD1. Germline V gives CDR1 SGHRS, CDR2 YFSETQ. This CDR3 has 14 residues. V was clipped by 3 bases and J by 0 bases; unmatched bases: 1. The CDR3 loop is CASSSQGVNTEAFF. CDR3 nucleotide sequence: TGCGCCAGCAGCTCACAGGGGGTGAACACTGAAGCTTTCTTT.

The V call is TRBV4-1, the J call TRBJ2-5; 8 bases are a match to TRBD1. The J call may be in error: the DNA end matches TRBJ2-7 better. CDR1 and CDR2 (germline): MGHRA, YSYEKL. CDR3 size: 18 residues. The CDR3 here is CASSQQWGSRDRTYEQYF. CDR3 nucleotides: TGCGCCAGCAGCCAACAATGGGGGTCCCGGGACAGGACCTACGAGCAGTACTTC.

The rearrangement links TRBV4-2 to TRBJ1-1, with 8 nucleotides matching TRBD1. The V and J ends lost 1 base and 5 bases, in that order; junction bases with no gene match: 6. Germline V gene lookup returns CDR1 LGHNA and CDR2 YNFKEQ. This CDR3 comprises 15 residues. CDR3 in DNA: TGTGCCAGCAGCCAAGTAGGGACAGGCCCAACTGAAGCTTTCTTT. Protein sequence: CASSQVGTGPTEAFF.

The V and J genes are TRBV5-1 and TRBJ2-6; 9 bases match TRBD1. CDR1 and CDR2 (germline): SGHRS, YFSETQ. The CDR3 runs to 15 residues. With V trimmed by 2 bases and J by 4 bases, 1 base remained unmatched. The CDR3 DNA reads as TGCGCCAGCAGCTTAGGGACAGGGGGGGCCAACGTCCTGACTTTC. Its protein is CASSLGTGGANVLTF.

This chain joins TRBV6-5 and TRBJ2-7; tentative D call: TRBD1 (6 bases). Germline CDR1 is MNHEY and CDR2 is SVGAGI. CDR3 length equals 14 residues. Trimming removed 2 bases from V and 12 bases from J, with 20 bases in between. The chain's CDR3 is CASSYEPGVGQPYF. DNA of the CDR3: TGTGCCAGCAGTTACGAGCCCGGGGTAGGACAGCCGTACTTC.

The V and J genes are TRBV7-9 and TRBJ2-7; TRBD2 aligns across 12 bases. The CDR3 is 15 amino acids. Trimming at V came to 1 base and at J to 3 bases, leaving 1 base not matched to a gene. Germline loops: CDR1 SEHNR, CDR2 FQNEAQ (reference sequence). The CDR3, as DNA: TGTGCCAGCAGCTTAGGACTAGCGGGAGTCTACGAGCAGTACTTC. This encodes CASSLGLAGVYEQYF.

The V call is TRBV28, the J call TRBJ2-3; 8 bases are a match to TRBD2. The V gene's germline CDR1 is MDHEN and CDR2 SYDVKM. With 11 bases clipped from V and 0 bases from J, the junction kept 13 bases outside the gene matches. The CDR3 is made up of 16 amino acids. CDR3 sequence reads: CAAGASGPTSTDTQYF. The CDR3 DNA reads TGTGCCGCAGGGGCTAGCGGGCCCACTAGCACAGATACGCAGTATTTT.

This rearrangement joins TRBV7-8 to TRBJ1-3; D is perhaps TRBD1 (6 bases). The length of the CDR3 is 13 residues. CDR1 SGHVS and CDR2 FQNEAQ come from the germline V gene. V was trimmed by 6 bases and J by 4 bases, leaving 10 bases between them. The CDR3 nucleotides read TGTGCCAGCAGAACAGGGATAGGAAACACCATATATTTT. It specifies CASRTGIGNTIYF.